The clone carrying this T cell receptor beta chain has a handful of counts. No antigen is known for it. The entry originates in a study of cytomegalovirus exposure and HLA in healthy donors. PCR employed 60 Vbeta and 13 Jbeta primers. TCRdb keeps only in-frame clones here, not all; method: immunoSEQ multiplex PCR. Of roughly 120,000 clones listed, 74% are singletons. Participants comprised healthy donors of bone marrow. Findings and caveats of the study: Presence/absence results assume similar sequencing depth per donor, which may not hold.

V was cut by 0 bases and J by 6 bases, with 13 bases left in between. This CDR3 has 14 residues. CDR1 is SGHRS, CDR2 YFSETQ, per germline. The sequenced sample was PBMCs. The origin of this receptor is a woman between 45 and 65 years old in good health and CMV-seropositive. V is TRBV5-1 and J is TRBJ2-7, with D perhaps matching TRBD1 (5 bases). This CDR3 reads CASSLGQGNSEQYF. Written as DNA, the CDR3 is TGCGCCAGCAGCTTGGGTCAGGGAAACTCCGAGCAGTACTTC.